One and the same sample provided the 18 T cell receptor beta chains below, sequenced in a study of blood T cell repertoires in COVID-19. Sequencing was performed with immunoSEQ multiplex PCR; in TCRdb, only in-frame clones are kept and a portion is missing. The sample has some 160,000 clones, approximately 91% seen once. The sample taken for sequencing was peripheral blood. These receptors originate from a man aged 18 to 35 with COVID-19, enrolled during active disease.

This chain connects TRBV27 to TRBJ2-2; 7 bases map to TRBD2. V was pared by 2 bases and J by 9 bases, with 6 bases of the junction left unmatched. The CDR3 length is 14 residues. Germline CDR1 and CDR2: MNHEY and SMNVEV (reference sequence). The DNA of the CDR3 is TGTGCCAGCAGTTTAAGCGGGGAACCGAGGGAGCTGTTTTTT. Its translation: CASSLSGEPRELFF.

This chain connects TRBV7-2 to TRBJ1-5, with 8 bases identical to TRBD1. V lost 0 bases to trimming and J lost 0 bases; unmatched junction nucleotides: 13. The CDR3 spans 20 residues. CDR1 is SGHTA and CDR2 is FQGNSA in the germline V gene. CDR3 nucleotide sequence: TGTGCCAGCAGCTTAGCCCGACAGGGGCCGCTTCCGCATAGCAATCAGCCCCAGCATTTT. It encodes CASSLARQGPLPHSNQPQHF.

CDR3 coding DNA: TGTGCCAGCAGTCCGGTGGGGGGCGGGAGCTATGGCTACACCTTC. Translated, it gives CASSPVGGGSYGYTF. V is TRBV6-5 and J is TRBJ1-2; tentatively, D is TRBD1 (6 bases). The length of the CDR3 is 15 residues. Per the germline V gene, CDR1 is MNHEY and CDR2 is SVGAGI. The ends were cut back, 5 bases at V and 4 bases at J, with 17 bases in the middle.

The chain has TRBV5-4 and TRBJ1-1; 9 positions match TRBD1. The germline gives CDR1 SGHNT, CDR2 YYREEE (reference sequence). Trimming at V came to 1 base and at J to 5 bases, leaving 3 bases not matched to a gene. The length of the CDR3 is 14 residues. CDR3 nucleotide sequence: TGTGCCAGCAGCTTGACAGGGGGCCGGACTGAAGCTTTCTTT. Protein sequence: CASSLTGGRTEAFF.

The CDR3 loop is CASTPGREGTDTQYF. CDR3 DNA sequence: TGTGCCAGCACCCCTGGGCGGGAGGGCACAGATACGCAGTATTTT. This rearrangement joins TRBV28 to TRBJ2-3; 8 nucleotides align to TRBD2. This CDR3 has 15 residues. CDR1 is MDHEN and CDR2 is SYDVKM in the germline V gene. With V trimmed by 7 bases and J by 1 base, 7 bases remained unmatched.

The chain uses TRBV4-1 and TRBJ2-2; perhaps TRBD2 as D (6 bases). Germline V gives CDR1 MGHRA, CDR2 YSYEKL. This CDR3 is 11 amino acids long. V was cut by 6 bases and J by 9 bases, with 8 bases left in between. In DNA, the CDR3 is TGCGCCAGCAGGGACTACCGGGAGCTGTTTTTT. Translated: CASRDYRELFF.

The chain has TRBV7-4 and TRBJ2-7; 7 bases match TRBD1. Germline trimming cut 6 bases from V and 2 bases from J; bases unmatched to any gene: 16. The germline V gene encodes CDR1 SGHVT and CDR2 SQSDAQ. The length of the CDR3 is 17 residues. CDR3 nucleotides: TGTGCCAGCAGTTCCTGGGACAGCAAAAATATCCCCTACGAGCAGTACTTC. Translated, it gives CASSSWDSKNIPYEQYF.

The chain uses TRBV11-3 and TRBJ2-3; no firm D call. CDR1 and CDR2 (germline): SGHNT, YENEEA. The CDR3 extends over 14 amino acids. Trimming stripped 1 base from V and 0 bases from J, with 5 bases between. CDR3 amino acids: CASSLGASTDTQYF. The CDR3 DNA reads as TGTGCCAGCAGCTTAGGGGCAAGCACAGATACGCAGTATTTT. The full variable domain, its missing parts supplied by reference TRBV11-3 and TRBJ2-3, is EAGVVQSPRYKIIEKKQPVAFWCNPISGHNTLYWYLQNLGQGPELLIRYENEEAVDDSQLPKDRFSAERLKGVDSTLKIQPAELGDSAVYLCASSLGASTDTQYFGPGTRLTVL.

The chain uses TRBV4-3 and TRBJ2-1; a weak D match, TRBD2 (5 bases). V lost 1 base, J lost 5 bases, and 21 bases lay in between. CDR3 length equals 18 residues. The germline CDR1 and CDR2 sequences are LGHNA and YSLEER. CDR3 bases: TGCGCCAGCAGCCAAGTATTCCTTGGCGCGGGCCTACACAATGAGCAGTTCTTC. Protein product: CASSQVFLGAGLHNEQFF.

The chain joins TRBV19 to TRBJ2-2; tentatively, D is TRBD1 (6 bases). V lost 1 base, J lost 5 bases, and 11 bases lay in between. The CDR3 covers 15 residues. Germline V gene sequence: CDR1 LNHDA, CDR2 SQIVND (reference sequence). CDR3 protein: CASSIVEQGTGELFF. DNA for the CDR3: TGTGCCAGTAGTATAGTCGAACAGGGTACCGGGGAGCTGTTTTTT.

This clone was counted between two and nine times. This chain links TRBV27 with TRBJ1-1; maybe TRBD1 (5 bases). Germline values: CDR1 MNHEY, CDR2 SMNVEV (reference sequence). The CDR3 extends over 13 amino acids. Between the trimmed V and J ends, which lost 6 bases and 1 base, there was a span of 9 bases. The CDR3 nucleotides are TGTGCCAGCAGCATCGACAGGAACACTGAAGCTTTCTTT. It encodes CASSIDRNTEAFF.

The CDR3 reads CASSQDLRGLSYEQYF. The DNA for the CDR3 is TGCGCCAGCAGCCAAGATTTGAGGGGACTATCCTACGAGCAGTACTTC. The chain recombines TRBV4-3 with TRBJ2-7, with 7 nucleotides matching TRBD2. The CDR3 has 16 amino acids. The germline gives CDR1 LGHNA, CDR2 YSLEER. V shed 0 bases, J shed 1 base, and the junction held 6 bases outside the gene matches.

The CDR3 DNA reads TGTGCCACCAGCAGAGGAGGGTTCGGGTTGGGCACAGATACGCAGTATTTT. This codes for CATSRGGFGLGTDTQYF. The chain joins TRBV15 to TRBJ2-3; a possible D gene is TRBD2 (5 bases). Germline-derived CDR1 and CDR2 are LNHNV and YYDKDF (reference sequence). The CDR3 runs 17 residues. Trimming shortened V by 1 base and J by 1 base, and 15 bases separated the two germline ends.

The chain couples TRBV25-1 to TRBJ1-5, with D perhaps TRBD1 (5 bases). Germline lookup yields CDR1 MGHDK and CDR2 SYGVNS. The CDR3 spans 14 residues. Trimming shortened V by 8 bases and J by 6 bases, and 17 bases separated the two germline ends. The CDR3 sequence: CASSPKGWSQPQHF. The CDR3 DNA follows: TGTGCCAGCTCGCCTAAGGGGTGGAGTCAGCCCCAGCATTTT.

On this clone itself: The same CDR3 arises from other DNA sequences in this sample as well. The CDR3 sequence: CASSPGTGLSEQYF. The DNA of the CDR3 is TGTGCCAGCAGCCCAGGGACAGGGTTAAGCGAGCAGTACTTC. The chain joins TRBV7-8 to TRBJ2-7; 9 bases line up with TRBD1. There are 14 residues in the CDR3. The V gene end was trimmed by 5 bases and the J gene end by 6 bases; junction bases not matched to a gene: 8. In germline, CDR1 is SGHVS, CDR2 FQNEAQ.

The J gene is TRBJ2-1, the V gene TRBV9, with 14 bases aligning to TRBD2. The CDR3 consists of 16 residues. Germline V gene lookup returns CDR1 SGDLS and CDR2 YYNGEE. V trimming: 4 bases; J trimming: 8 bases; junction bases outside the gene matches: 8. The CDR3 DNA follows: TGTGCCAGCAGCCTAGGGACTAGCGGGAGTCTCGATGAGCAGTTCTTC. Translating it yields CASSLGTSGSLDEQFF.

This sequence joins TRBV7-8 and TRBJ2-1; 10 bases fit TRBD1. The CDR3 is 15 amino acids. Germline V gives CDR1 SGHVS, CDR2 FQNEAQ. The junction had 7 bases not matched to a gene; V was cut back by 5 bases and J by 6 bases. CDR3 DNA: TGTGCCAGCAGCCCCCGGACAGGGGGGGCCAATGAGCAGTTCTTC. It encodes CASSPRTGGANEQFF.

The chain links TRBV4-2 to TRBJ2-2; D is possibly TRBD2 (6 bases). This CDR3 is built from 14 residues. Germline CDR1 and CDR2: LGHNA and YNFKEQ. V lost 4 bases and J 5 bases, leaving 11 bases between the germline ends. Here the CDR3 reads CASSPMGRTGELFF. CDR3 coding DNA: TGTGCCAGCAGCCCCATGGGGAGGACCGGGGAGCTGTTTTTT.